This TCR beta chain is drawn from a study of T cells in Graves' hyperthyroidism and ophthalmopathy (dated by TCRdb to the late 2010s). General notes on the study: Peripheral blood was collected at initial diagnosis, before any treatment. To identify distinguishing TCR V-J signatures, a discovery cohort of 100 patients was used, comprising fewer than 45 with Graves' ophthalmopathy and around 60 with stable Graves' hyperthyroidism. An independent validation cohort of under 20 hyperthyroidism patients and about 15 patients who later progressed to ophthalmopathy tested prospective prediction of ophthalmopathy. The roughly 100 discovery patients were randomly divided into training and test sets at a 7:3 ratio. Thyroid tissue and blood T-cell repertoires from several Graves' hyperthyroidism patients were also compared in the study. After sampling, hyperthyroidism patients received methimazole starting at 30 mg daily, and ophthalmopathy patients received high-dose intravenous methylprednisolone. TCR Vbeta CDR3 sequencing of some 140 peripheral blood samples (approximately 44 ophthalmopathy, roughly 72 hyperthyroidism and around 17 progressor patients) is reported in the paper. The study at large found these results: In validation, the model predicted progression to ophthalmopathy with over 60% sensitivity and around 72% specificity, a median of about 6.7 months before onset. A model built on a 13 V-J signature distinguished ophthalmopathy from stable hyperthyroidism, reaching about 88% sensitivity and around 81% specificity in cross-validation and 80%/75% in testing. No statistical method was used to set the sample size in advance, and investigators knew the group allocation. Most expanded thyroid clonotypes (frequency above 0.001) were also found in blood, which suggests that blood repertoires may mirror thyroid immune responses.

In the germline V gene (reference sequence), CDR1 corresponds to LNHDA and CDR2 to SQIVND. From the cysteine through the phenylalanine, the CDR3 covers 13 amino acids. Of the read, only the CDR3 DNA is kept; its 39 bases are in frame from base 1. Trimming removed 6 bases from V and 7 bases from J, leaving 15 bases between the germline ends. The TCR beta CDR3 regions were amplified from the RNA transcripts. The first round of RT-PCR for the TCR CDR3 was performed with the HTBI primer set and the Qiagen OneStep RT-PCR kit. Libraries were constructed in a second round of multiplex PCR, after which size selection and purification were performed. The libraries were sequenced on an Illumina HiSeq2000 using paired-end 100 bp reads. As for how the authors treated the data: Raw data were processed with SOAPnuke, discarding reads with adapters, uncalled bases, mean Phred below 15, or no exact constant-primer or identifier match. COPE v1.2.5 was used to merge the high-quality paired reads, and each unique nucleotide sequence was defined as a clonotype. Clonotypes were aligned to IMGT TRBV, TRBD and TRBJ reference segments using MiTCR v1.1. The analysis was restricted to V-J combinations with a frequency above 0.0001, which together covered around 99% of the repertoires. A TCS score was defined as the ratio of F50 (clonal expansion) to E x V (chaos), with BLOSUM62-based TCRdist applied between CDR3 peptides within each V-J. Welch's t-statistics and random forest reduced around 510 V-J features to about 12, which were used in a naive Bayes classifier (R e1071). In-frame beta chains were kept once TCRdb had trimmed the public reads at Q25 with fastp and called clones with MiXCR. Each entry merges the rows of one CDR3 protein and shows their most common DNA and genes. These V and J calls rely on TCRdb rather than the paper's analysis. The sample records fewer than 550,000 distinct CDR3 sequences, around 14% of which are singletons. The top ten hold approximately 8% of the sample.

This clonotype showed up many times. Its specific antigen is unknown. No much larger clonotype is one base removed from it; base qualities were not supplied. Graves' hyperthyroidism was defined as stable when no progression to ophthalmopathy occurred over 18 months of follow-up. Hyperthyroidism patients were aged 18 to 65 years and newly diagnosed, with disease duration of less than 2 months. Any patient with an uncontrolled infection, another autoimmune disease, pregnancy or lactation was excluded. Diagnoses were based on clinical symptoms, serum thyroxine and TRAb, thyroid ultrasound and orbital computed tomography. PBMCs were isolated from 7.5 to 10 ml of fresh peripheral blood by Ficoll-Paque density gradient centrifugation. Total RNA was extracted using Trizol reagent, and RNA quality was assessed on an Agilent 2100 Bioanalyzer.

Here the chain combines TRBV19 and TRBJ1-1, with the D gene call left open. Sequenced material: blood. The receptor was isolated from a woman aged 18-29 years with Graves' hyperthyroidism. The CDR3 region: CASSDTPAGEAFF. The DNA is TGTGCCAGTAGCGACACGCCAGCGGGTGAAGCTTTCTTT. Reference TRBV19 and TRBJ1-1 proteins supply the regions before and after the CDR3; the full variable domain is: DGGITQSPKYLFRKEGQNVTLSCEQNLNHDAMYWYRQDPGQGLRLIYYSQIVNDFQKGDIAEGYSVSREKKESFPLTVTSAQKNPTAFYLCASSDTPAGEAFFGQGTRLTVV.